This section outlines one T cell receptor beta chain sequence together with its context. Sequencing was performed with immunoSEQ multiplex PCR; in TCRdb, only in-frame clones are kept and a portion is missing. In the table there are about 200,000 clones, around 80% of which are singletons. The data stem from a study of blood T cell repertoires in COVID-19. Germline CDR1 and CDR2: SGHRS and YFSETQ. The J segment lost 7 bases and the V segment lost 4 bases, leaving 7 bases of the junction unmatched. The CDR3 runs 16 residues. Sequencing used peripheral blood. The rearrangement links TRBV5-1 to TRBJ2-2; 13 bases are shared with TRBD2. The receptor was isolated from a human donor in a cohort sampled during active COVID-19. The CDR3 DNA sequence: TGCGCCAGCAGCCTAGGACTAGCGGGAGTAATCGGGGAGCTGTTTTTT. This gives the protein CASSLGLAGVIGELFF.